Shown below are 16 T cell receptor beta chains from a single sample sequenced in a study of Ad26.COV2.S vaccination and SARS-CoV-2 variants. Clones were read by immunoSEQ multiplex PCR, and TCRdb kept only the in-frame ones, dropping some. The data hold more than 300,000 clones, with more than 70% observed a single time. Specified treatment: roughly 19 received Ad26.COV2.S at low or high dose, single or two shots; 5 received placebo; per-sample allocation not given. After the first vaccine or placebo injection, samples were drawn on day 63. Sequences were derived from peripheral blood, sampled in a trial of Ad26.COV2.S vaccine versus placebo. These receptors were taken from a person between 18 and 59 years old who received the Ad26.COV2.S COVID-19 vaccine or a placebo.

The gene calls are TRBV19 and TRBJ2-7; no reliable D call. Trimming cost V 11 bases and J 5 bases, with 25 bases left between them. The CDR3 covers 15 residues. CDR1 is LNHDA and CDR2 is SQIVND in the germline V gene (reference sequence). CDR3 sequence reads: CACCIGWAIENEQYF. The DNA for the CDR3 is TGTGCCTGTTGTATAGGGTGGGCCATTGAGAACGAGCAGTACTTC.

The V call is TRBV5-6, the J call TRBJ1-2; perhaps TRBD1 as D (5 bases). Per the germline V gene, CDR1 is SGHDT and CDR2 is YYEEEE. The CDR3 runs 15 residues. The germline V and J ends were trimmed by 6 bases and 3 bases, with 18 bases remaining between them. This CDR3 reads CASTGEGLEYYGYTF. DNA of the CDR3: TGTGCCAGCACTGGGGAGGGGCTGGAGTACTATGGCTACACCTTC. The full variable domain, in which reference TRBV5-6 and TRBJ1-2 provide the parts outside the CDR3, is DAGVTQSPTHLIKTRGQQVTLRCSPKSGHDTVSWYQQALGQGPQFIFQYYEEEERQRGNFPDRFSGHQFPNYSSELNVNALLLGDSALYLCASTGEGLEYYGYTFGSGTRLTVV.

The V gene is TRBV19, the J gene TRBJ1-5; D gene unclear. CDR3 size: 14 residues. Deletions cut 3 bases from V and 2 bases from J, with 8 bases between. Germline V lookup: CDR1 LNHDA, CDR2 SQIVND (reference sequence). DNA for the CDR3: TGTGCCAGTAGTATCGGGCTGGGCAATCAGCCCCAGCATTTT. It yields the protein CASSIGLGNQPQHF.

This sequence joins TRBV5-1 and TRBJ1-6, with TRBD1 identical over 12 bases. Germline V CDR1 and CDR2: SGHRS, YFSETQ. V shed 3 bases, J shed 11 bases, and the junction held 6 bases outside the gene matches. The CDR3 totals 15 residues. This CDR3 reads CASSWGDRGQTPLHF. DNA for the CDR3: TGCGCCAGCAGCTGGGGGGACAGGGGGCAGACACCCCTCCACTTT.

The V and J genes are TRBV7-9 and TRBJ1-2; D is perhaps TRBD1 (5 bases). The germline V gene encodes CDR1 SEHNR and CDR2 FQNEAQ (reference sequence). The CDR3 has 16 residues. V was clipped by 8 bases and J by 0 bases, with 19 bases between them. Written as DNA, the CDR3 is TGTGCCAGCGGGACCACAGGTGTACTAGCTAACTATGGCTACACCTTC. This codes for CASGTTGVLANYGYTF.

The rearrangement uses TRBV19 and TRBJ1-2; perhaps TRBD1 as D (5 bases). V lost 4 bases and J 2 bases, leaving 17 bases between the germline ends. Germline assignment: CDR1 LNHDA and CDR2 SQIVND (reference sequence). The CDR3 has 16 residues. The CDR3 spells CASSRSGDGRNYGYTF. DNA of the CDR3: TGTGCCAGTAGTAGGTCGGGGGACGGACGAAACTATGGCTACACCTTC.

A word on this clone: Other DNA variants within this sample encode the same CDR3. V is TRBV5-1 and J is TRBJ2-7, with 7 bases lining up with TRBD1. The J segment lost 4 bases and the V segment lost 0 bases, leaving 4 bases of the junction unmatched. The CDR3 loop spans 14 amino acids. Germline CDR1 and CDR2: SGHRS and YFSETQ. The CDR3 loop is CASSLGQGRYEQYF. CDR3 nucleotide sequence: TGCGCCAGCAGCTTGGGACAGGGTCGGTACGAGCAGTACTTC.

The chain uses TRBV5-1 and TRBJ2-1; the match to TRBD2 covers 10 bases. Germline CDR1 is SGHRS and CDR2 is YFSETQ. The J segment lost 9 bases and the V segment lost 2 bases, leaving 8 bases of the junction unmatched. The CDR3 has 15 residues. CDR3 nucleotide sequence: TGCGCCAGCAGCTTTAAACTAGCGGGGCAGGGTGAGCAGTTCTTC. Encoded protein: CASSFKLAGQGEQFF.

The genes are TRBV7-2 and TRBJ2-3; TRBD2 matches 14 bases. The CDR3 runs to 14 residues. Germline V CDR1 and CDR2: SGHTA, FQGNSA. J gave up 7 bases and V 5 bases, and 2 bases lay outside the gene matches. The CDR3 sequence is CASSRTSGGNTQYF. DNA of the CDR3: TGTGCCAGCAGCCGGACTAGCGGGGGGAATACGCAGTATTTT.

The rearrangement uses TRBV5-1 and TRBJ1-2, with TRBD1 matching 8 bases. With 0 bases clipped from V and 2 bases from J, the junction kept 3 bases outside the gene matches. Germline lookup yields CDR1 SGHRS and CDR2 YFSETQ. The CDR3 contains 15 residues. The CDR3 protein is CASSLAAGGNYGYTF. The CDR3 bases are TGCGCCAGCAGCTTGGCGGCAGGGGGCAACTATGGCTACACCTTC. Full variable domain (outside the CDR3, taken from reference TRBV5-1 and TRBJ1-2): KAGVTQTPRYLIKTRGQQVTLSCSPISGHRSVSWYQQTPGQGLQFLFEYFSETQRNKGNFPGRFSGRQFSNSRSEMNVSTLELGDSALYLCASSLAAGGNYGYTFGSGTRLTVV.

The V gene is TRBV25-1, the J gene TRBJ1-2, with no clear D. Germline V gives CDR1 MGHDK, CDR2 SYGVNS. The V end was cut by 4 bases, the J end by 3 bases, with 9 bases between. The length of the CDR3 is 13 residues. The CDR3 loop is CASSASKHYGYTF. DNA of the CDR3: TGTGCCAGCAGTGCCAGTAAACACTATGGCTACACCTTC.

The chain carries TRBV6-6 and TRBJ2-7; possibly TRBD1 or TRBD2 for D (5 bases each). CDR3 length equals 13 residues. Trimming stripped 5 bases from V and 2 bases from J, with 10 bases between. Germline-derived CDR1 and CDR2 are MNHNY and SVGAGI (reference sequence). In nucleotides, the CDR3 is TGTGCCAGCAGTCCGGGGCTTACCTACGAGCAGTACTTC. This sequence encodes CASSPGLTYEQYF.

The chain employs TRBV4-3 and TRBJ2-3, with TRBD2 matching over 8 bases. The CDR3 extends over 14 amino acids. Germline V gene lookup returns CDR1 LGHNA and CDR2 YSLEER. Trimming at V came to 6 bases and at J to 1 base, leaving 3 bases not matched to a gene. The CDR3 here is CASSRGLGTDTQYF. The CDR3 DNA sequence: TGCGCCAGCAGTCGGGGACTAGGCACAGATACGCAGTATTTT.

The CDR3 protein is CASSHQQGSRSYEQYF. The CDR3, as DNA: TGCGCCAGCAGCCATCAACAGGGGTCGCGCTCCTACGAGCAGTACTTC. This rearrangement joins TRBV4-3 to TRBJ2-7; 7 bases are shared with TRBD1. Germline values: CDR1 LGHNA, CDR2 YSLEER. The CDR3 length is 16 residues. The trim removed 3 bases at V and 0 bases at J, leaving 8 bases unmatched.

The chain carries TRBV5-1 and TRBJ1-2; possibly TRBD1 for D (5 bases). V gave up 4 bases and J gave up 2 bases, with 15 bases separating them. CDR1 SGHRS and CDR2 YFSETQ come from the germline V gene. The length of the CDR3 is 15 residues. The CDR3 DNA follows: TGCGCCAGCAGCCTCCGGGACGGCGAAAACTATGGCTACACCTTC. Translation gives CASSLRDGENYGYTF.

The chain links TRBV11-2 to TRBJ2-6, with D perhaps given as TRBD1 or TRBD2 (6 bases each). The CDR3 covers 14 residues. Germline V gene lookup returns CDR1 SGHAT and CDR2 FQNNGV. Deletions cut 6 bases from V and 11 bases from J, with 17 bases between. In DNA, the CDR3 is TGTGCCAGCAGTTCCAGGGGACTTACTGACGTCCTGACTTTC. Translating gives CASSSRGLTDVLTF. Complete variable domain (other parts from reference TRBV11-2 and TRBJ2-6): EAGVAQSPRYKIIEKRQSVAFWCNPISGHATLYWYQQILGQGPKLLIQFQNNGVVDDSQLPKDRFSAERLKGVDSTLKIQPAKLEDSAVYLCASSSRGLTDVLTFGAGSRLTVL.